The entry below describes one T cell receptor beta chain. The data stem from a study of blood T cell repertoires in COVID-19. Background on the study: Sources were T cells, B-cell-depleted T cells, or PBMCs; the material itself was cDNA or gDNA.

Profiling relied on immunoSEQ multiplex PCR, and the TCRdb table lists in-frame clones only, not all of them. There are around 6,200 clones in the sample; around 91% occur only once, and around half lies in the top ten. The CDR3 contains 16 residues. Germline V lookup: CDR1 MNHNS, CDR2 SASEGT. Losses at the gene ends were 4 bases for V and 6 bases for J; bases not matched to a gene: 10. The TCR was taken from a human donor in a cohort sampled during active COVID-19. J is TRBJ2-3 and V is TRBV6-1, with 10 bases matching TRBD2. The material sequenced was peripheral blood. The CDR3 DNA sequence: TGTGCCAGCAGTGCCACTAGCGGGACGGCAGGGGATACGCAGTATTTT. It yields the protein CASSATSGTAGDTQYF.